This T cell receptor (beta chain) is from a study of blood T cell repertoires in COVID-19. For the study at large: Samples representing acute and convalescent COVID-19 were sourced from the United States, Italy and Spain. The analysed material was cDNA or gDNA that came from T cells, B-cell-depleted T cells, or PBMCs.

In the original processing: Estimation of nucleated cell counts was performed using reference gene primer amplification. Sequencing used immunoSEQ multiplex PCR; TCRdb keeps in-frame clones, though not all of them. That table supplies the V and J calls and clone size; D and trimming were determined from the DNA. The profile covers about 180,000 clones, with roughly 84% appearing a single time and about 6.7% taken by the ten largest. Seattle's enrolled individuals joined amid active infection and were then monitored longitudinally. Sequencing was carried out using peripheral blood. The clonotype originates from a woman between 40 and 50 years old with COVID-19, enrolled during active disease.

This CDR3 reads CASSGELNTEAFF. The CDR3 nucleotides are TGCGCCAGCAGCGGAGAGTTGAACACTGAAGCTTTCTTT. The V call is TRBV5-1, the J call TRBJ1-1; D is uncertain. Between the trimmed V and J ends, which lost 4 bases and 0 bases, there was a span of 7 bases. In germline, CDR1 is SGHRS, CDR2 YFSETQ. The CDR3 runs to 13 residues.